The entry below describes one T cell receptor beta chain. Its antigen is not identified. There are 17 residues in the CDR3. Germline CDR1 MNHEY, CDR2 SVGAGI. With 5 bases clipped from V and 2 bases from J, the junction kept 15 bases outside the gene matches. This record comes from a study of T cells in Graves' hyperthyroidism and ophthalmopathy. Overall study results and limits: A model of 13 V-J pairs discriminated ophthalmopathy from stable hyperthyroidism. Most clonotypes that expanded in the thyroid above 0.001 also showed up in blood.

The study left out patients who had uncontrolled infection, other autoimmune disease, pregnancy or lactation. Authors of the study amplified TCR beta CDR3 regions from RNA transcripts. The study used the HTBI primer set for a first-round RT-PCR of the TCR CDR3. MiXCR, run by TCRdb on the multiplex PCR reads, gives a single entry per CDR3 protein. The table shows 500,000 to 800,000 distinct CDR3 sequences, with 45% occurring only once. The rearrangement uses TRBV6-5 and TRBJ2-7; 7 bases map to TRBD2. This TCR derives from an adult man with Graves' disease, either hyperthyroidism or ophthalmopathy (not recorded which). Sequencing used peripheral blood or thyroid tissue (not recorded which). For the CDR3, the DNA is TGTGCCAGCAGTGACACCGAACGGGGGGACCTGACCTACGAGCAGTACTTC. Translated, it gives CASSDTERGDLTYEQYF.